These 12 T cell receptor beta chains originate from one sample sequenced in a study of T-cell memory formation after mild COVID-19. TCRdb reanalysed the 5' RACE reads using MiXCR and keeps one entry per CDR3 protein. Among 250,000 to 300,000 distinct CDR3 sequences listed, roughly 16% were seen once. Sequenced input: PBMCs or a T cell subset sorted from them (not recorded which). Receptors originate from a man younger than 35 who had mild COVID-19 (a few samples of this study predate the infection). Cell type and time point are not known.

V and J are TRBV4-3 and TRBJ1-2; the D is unclear. Germline CDR1 is LGHNA and CDR2 is YSLEER. The CDR3 has 15 residues. V lost 0 bases and J lost 4, with 12 bases in between. CDR3 residues: CASSQDPPFIYGYTF. The CDR3 bases are TGCGCCAGCAGCCAAGACCCGCCTTTTATCTATGGCTACACCTTC.

The chain recombines TRBV7-2 with TRBJ2-2; TRBD2 is a possible D gene (6 bases). The CDR3 contains 16 residues. Germline assignment: CDR1 SGHTA and CDR2 FQGNSA. V lost 5 bases to trimming and J lost 2 bases, with 15 bases between them. The CDR3 DNA reads as TGTGCCAGCAGCCCCCAGGGACTCCCCAACACCGGGGAGCTGTTTTTT. Amino acids: CASSPQGLPNTGELFF. Full variable domain (rest looked up from reference TRBV7-2 and TRBJ2-2): GAGVSQSPSNKVTEKGKDVELRCDPISGHTALYWYRQSLGQGLEFLIYFQGNSAPDKSGLPSDRFSAERTGGSVSTLTIQRTQQEDSAVYLCASSPQGLPNTGELFFGEGSRLTVL.

This clonotype has only a few counts. The chain has TRBV28 and TRBJ2-5, with D uncertain. There are 11 residues in the CDR3. The germline gives CDR1 MDHEN, CDR2 SYDVKM. The germline V and J ends were trimmed by 8 bases and 5 bases, with 9 bases remaining between them. Here the CDR3 reads CASRRWETQYF. The CDR3 DNA follows: TGTGCCAGCCGAAGATGGGAGACCCAGTACTTC.

This clonotype has a handful of counts. V is TRBV12-3 or TRBV12-4 and J is TRBJ2-5, with D possibly being TRBD2 (6 bases). The CDR3 spans 14 residues. Trimming shortened V by 5 bases and J by 2 bases, and 12 bases separated the two germline ends. The CDR3 sequence is CASSSRGSQETQYF. CDR3 in DNA: TGTGCCAGCAGTAGTCGGGGGAGTCAAGAGACCCAGTACTTC.

The CDR3 loop reads CASSLPRGGQGYTDTQYF. The CDR3 region has the DNA TGTGCCAGCAGCCTCCCCAGGGGGGGACAGGGTTACACAGATACGCAGTATTTT. The chain couples TRBV3-1 to TRBJ2-3; 9 positions match TRBD1. The V segment lost 4 bases and the J segment 2 bases; nucleotides outside the gene matches: 13. There are 18 residues in the CDR3. CDR1 and CDR2 from the germline V gene are LGHDT and YNNKEL (reference sequence).

This clonotype was seen a few times. The rearrangement joins TRBV7-2 to TRBJ1-2, with 9 bases lining up with TRBD1. The CDR3 contains 14 residues. V lost 1 base, J lost 8 bases, and 5 bases stayed unmatched. Germline CDR1 reads SGHTA; CDR2 reads FQGNSA. The CDR3 coding sequence is TGTGCCAGCAGCTTAGGGGACAGGGTAAAAGGCTACACCTTC. It codes for CASSLGDRVKGYTF.

The V call is TRBV7-2, the J call TRBJ1-2; no reliable D call. The CDR3 has 11 residues. The ends were cut back, 5 bases at V and 4 bases at J, with 5 bases in the middle. Germline CDR1 reads SGHTA; CDR2 reads FQGNSA. The CDR3 here is CASSPSYGYTF. DNA for the CDR3: TGTGCCAGCAGCCCGTCCTATGGCTACACCTTC.

This clonotype was picked up many times. The rearrangement joins TRBV7-9 to TRBJ1-1; D is possibly TRBD1 (6 bases). The CDR3 has 14 amino acids. V lost 5 bases and J lost 4, with 14 bases in between. In germline, CDR1 is SEHNR, CDR2 FQNEAQ (reference sequence). Here the CDR3 DNA reads TGTGCCAGCAGCCTAGGGGGTTCGATCACTGAAGCTTTCTTT. Amino acid sequence: CASSLGGSITEAFF.

This clonotype appeared once. The chain uses TRBV5-6 and TRBJ1-2; TRBD1 matches 7 bases. The V and J ends lost 7 bases and 4 bases, in that order; junction bases with no gene match: 16. The CDR3 runs 16 residues. Per the germline V gene, CDR1 is SGHDT and CDR2 is YYEEEE. The CDR3 sequence: CASLQGEKGTLYGYTF. CDR3 in DNA: TGTGCCAGCCTGCAGGGGGAAAAAGGCACTCTCTATGGCTACACCTTC. Variable domain in full (rest from reference TRBV5-6 and TRBJ1-2): DAGVTQSPTHLIKTRGQQVTLRCSPKSGHDTVSWYQQALGQGPQFIFQYYEEEERQRGNFPDRFSGHQFPNYSSELNVNALLLGDSALYLCASLQGEKGTLYGYTFGSGTRLTVV.

V is TRBV4-3 and J is TRBJ2-1; the match to TRBD2 covers 7 bases. This CDR3 is built from 15 residues. Germline V gene lookup returns CDR1 LGHNA and CDR2 YSLEER. V shed 1 base, J shed 6 bases, and the junction held 6 bases outside the gene matches. The DNA of the CDR3 is TGCGCCAGCAGCCAAGTAGGACTAGTGAGCAATGAGCAGTTCTTC. Translated: CASSQVGLVSNEQFF.

V usage is TRBV11-2 and J usage is TRBJ2-7, with D perhaps TRBD2 (5 bases). This CDR3 region has 14 residues. The germline gives CDR1 SGHAT, CDR2 FQNNGV. Trimming pared 3 bases from V and 1 base from J, leaving 10 bases between. The DNA for the CDR3 is TGTGCCAGCAGCTTTGCTCCGGGATCCTACGAGCAGTACTTC. Its translation: CASSFAPGSYEQYF.

This chain joins TRBV4-3 and TRBJ2-6; D unresolved. The V gene lost 0 bases and the J gene lost 4 bases, with 7 bases spanning the gap. This CDR3 is 15 amino acids long. From germline, CDR1 is LGHNA and CDR2 YSLEER. The CDR3 bases are TGCGCCAGCAGCCAAGATGTGGGAGGGGCCAACGTCCTGACTTTC. This codes for CASSQDVGGANVLTF.